Listed below are T cell receptor beta chains from one sample, sequenced in a study of shared clonotypes between healthy human individuals. Measured with immunoSEQ multiplex PCR; TCRdb has only the in-frame clones, and not every one. The data show a few million clones, just under 95% seen once. The sample comprised naive CD8+ T cells from PBMCs. The receptors come from a man between 18 and 35 years old in good health. Some clones in this sample may be carry-over from other donors' samples. Each CDR3 is given with its conserved first and last residue. The D gene is left open where the match is weak. Size values are once, few and many counts, or a class for expanded clones, and some rows have none.

>NA|TRBJ2-3|TRBV10-3|TRBD2
CAISDGTSGRAVDTDTQYF
TGTGCCATCAGTGACGGGACTAGCGGGAGGGCCGTCGACACAGATACGCAGTATTTT
>NA|TRBJ2-1|TRBV27|NA
CASSRLEVHNEQFF
TGTGCCAGCAGTCGCCTCGAGGTACACAATGAGCAGTTCTTC
>NA|TRBJ1-1|TRBV10-2|NA
CATQNSRNTEAFF
TGCGCCACCCAGAACAGCCGGAACACTGAAGCTTTCTTT
>NA|TRBJ2-7|TRBV7-9|TRBD2
CASSTREAYVFEQYF
TGTGCCAGCAGCACCCGGGAGGCCTACGTGTTCGAGCAGTACTTC
>NA|TRBJ1-4|TRBV2|TRBD1
CASSDRTGGLNEKLFF
TGTGCCAGCAGCGACCGGACAGGGGGTCTTAATGAAAAACTGTTTTTT
>once|TRBJ2-5|TRBV5-4|NA
CASSLVGLSQETQYF
TGTGCCAGCAGCTTGGTGGGTCTCAGCCAAGAGACCCAGTACTTC
>NA|TRBJ1-5|TRBV2|NA
CAKGGAYSNQPQHF
TGTGCCAAGGGGGGGGCTTATAGCAATCAGCCCCAGCATTTT
>NA|TRBJ1-1|TRBV7-2|NA
CAGGENTEAFF
TGTGCCGGAGGGGAGAACACTGAAGCTTTCTTT
>NA|TRBJ2-1|TRBV9|NA
CASRGTGPYNEQFF
TGTGCCAGCAGGGGGACCGGGCCCTACAATGAGCAGTTCTTC
>NA|TRBJ1-3|TRBV28|NA
CASSFPGVGDSGNTIYF
TGTGCCAGCAGTTTTCCTGGTGTAGGCGACTCTGGAAACACCATATATTTT
>once|TRBJ2-7|TRBV27|NA
CASSFRKDLLSYEQYF
TGTGCCAGCAGTTTCAGAAAGGACCTACTTTCCTACGAGCAGTACTTC
>NA|TRBJ1-5|TRBV4-1|TRBD1
CASSLTGQGNNQPQHF
TGCGCCAGCAGTCTGACGGGACAGGGGAACAATCAGCCCCAGCATTTT